The sample holds a few counts of the clone carrying this TCR beta chain. Germline V lookup: CDR1 SGHRS, CDR2 YFSETQ. CDR3 length: 17 residues. J was trimmed by 6 bases and V by 0 bases; bases with no gene match: 9. These data originate in a study of human T cells and chemical hapten exposure. TCRdb independently ran MiXCR on the RACE reads; one entry per CDR3 protein. In the table there are tens of thousands of distinct CDR3 sequences, 10% to 13% of which are singletons. Time point reported: patch test 2, 6 weeks after DPC sensitization. The treatment: therapeutic diphenylcyclopropenone sensitization with weekly scalp DPC.

The sample here was whole blood, taken in connection with sensitization to the hapten diphenylcyclopropenone (DPC). The sequence was obtained from a woman between 50 and 59 years old with alopecia areata. Some clones in this sample may be carry-over from other donors' samples. The chain combines TRBV5-1 with TRBJ2-3, with 11 bases matching TRBD2. The DNA for the CDR3 is TGCGCCAGCAGCTTGGTAACTAGCGGGAGATTATGGGATACGCAGTATTTT. Translated: CASSLVTSGRLWDTQYF.